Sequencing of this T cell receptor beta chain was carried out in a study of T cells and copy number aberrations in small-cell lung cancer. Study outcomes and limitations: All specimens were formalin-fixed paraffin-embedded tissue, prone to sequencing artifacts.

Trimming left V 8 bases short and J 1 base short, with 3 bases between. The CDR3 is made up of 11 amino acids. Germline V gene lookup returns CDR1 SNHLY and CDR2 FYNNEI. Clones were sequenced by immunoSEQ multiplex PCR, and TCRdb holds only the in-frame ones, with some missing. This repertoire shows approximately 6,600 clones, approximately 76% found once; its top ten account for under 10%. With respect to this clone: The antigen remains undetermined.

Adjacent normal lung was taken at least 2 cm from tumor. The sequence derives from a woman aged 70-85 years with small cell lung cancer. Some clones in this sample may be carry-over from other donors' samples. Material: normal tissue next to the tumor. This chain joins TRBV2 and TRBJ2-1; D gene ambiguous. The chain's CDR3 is CASGSYNEQFF. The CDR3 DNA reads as TGTGCCAGCGGGTCCTACAATGAGCAGTTCTTC.